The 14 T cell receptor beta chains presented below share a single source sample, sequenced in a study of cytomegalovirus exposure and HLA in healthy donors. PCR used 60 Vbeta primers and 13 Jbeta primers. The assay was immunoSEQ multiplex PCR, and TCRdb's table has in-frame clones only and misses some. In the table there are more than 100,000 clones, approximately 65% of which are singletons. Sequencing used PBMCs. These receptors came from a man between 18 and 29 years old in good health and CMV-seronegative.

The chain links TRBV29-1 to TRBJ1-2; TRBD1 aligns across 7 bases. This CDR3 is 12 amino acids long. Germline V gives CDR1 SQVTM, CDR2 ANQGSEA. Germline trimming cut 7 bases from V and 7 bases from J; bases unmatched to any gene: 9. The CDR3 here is CSAGTVFFGYTF. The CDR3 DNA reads TGCAGCGCCGGGACAGTGTTTTTTGGCTACACCTTC. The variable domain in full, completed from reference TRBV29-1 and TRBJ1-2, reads SAVISQKPSRDICQRGTSLTIQCQVDSQVTMMFWYRQQPGQSLTLIATANQGSEATYESGFVIDKFPISRPNLTFSTLTVSNMSPEDSSIYLCSAGTVFFGYTFGSGTRLTVV.

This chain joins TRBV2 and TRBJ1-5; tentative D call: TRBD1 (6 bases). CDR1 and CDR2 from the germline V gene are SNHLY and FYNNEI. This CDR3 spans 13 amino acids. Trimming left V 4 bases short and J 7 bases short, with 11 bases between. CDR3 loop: CASSVGGVQPQHF. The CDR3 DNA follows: TGTGCCAGCAGTGTAGGGGGGGTACAGCCCCAGCATTTT. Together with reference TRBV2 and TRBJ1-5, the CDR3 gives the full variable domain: EPEVTQTPSHQVTQMGQEVILRCVPISNHLYFYWYRQILGQKVEFLVSFYNNEISEKSEIFDDQFSVERPDGSNFTLKIRSTKLEDSAMYFCASSVGGVQPQHFGDGTRLSIL.

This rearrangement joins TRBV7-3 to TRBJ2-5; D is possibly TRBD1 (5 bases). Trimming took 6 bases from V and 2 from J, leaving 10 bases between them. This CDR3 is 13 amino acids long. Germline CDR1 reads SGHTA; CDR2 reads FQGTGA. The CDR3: CASSRQLQETQYF. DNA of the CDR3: TGTGCCAGCAGTAGACAGTTACAAGAGACCCAGTACTTC.

CDR3 DNA sequence: TGCAGCGTGGGACAGGGGATAGGCGGCTACACCTTC. This sequence encodes CSVGQGIGGYTF. The rearrangement uses TRBV29-1 and TRBJ1-2; 10 nucleotides match TRBD1. Per germline, CDR1 SQVTM and CDR2 ANQGSEA. V lost 6 bases, J lost 8 bases, and 6 bases stayed unmatched. This CDR3 contains 12 residues.

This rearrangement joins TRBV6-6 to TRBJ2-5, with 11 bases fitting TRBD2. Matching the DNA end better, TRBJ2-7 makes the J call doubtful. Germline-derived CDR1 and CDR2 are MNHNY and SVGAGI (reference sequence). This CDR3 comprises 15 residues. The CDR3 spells CASSQGTSGIYEQYF. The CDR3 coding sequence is TGTGCCAGCAGCCAAGGGACTAGCGGTATTTACGAGCAGTACTTC.

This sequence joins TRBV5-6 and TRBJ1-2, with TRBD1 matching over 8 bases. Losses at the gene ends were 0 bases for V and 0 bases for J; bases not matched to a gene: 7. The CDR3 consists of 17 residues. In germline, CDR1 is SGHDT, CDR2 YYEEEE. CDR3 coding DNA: TGTGCCAGCAGCTTGGTGCAGGGGGCGGTTTCTAACTATGGCTACACCTTC. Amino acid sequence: CASSLVQGAVSNYGYTF.

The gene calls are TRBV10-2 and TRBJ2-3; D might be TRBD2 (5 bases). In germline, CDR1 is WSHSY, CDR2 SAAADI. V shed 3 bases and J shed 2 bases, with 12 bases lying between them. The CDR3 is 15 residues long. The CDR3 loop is CASSDGADNTDTQYF. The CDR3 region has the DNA TGCGCCAGCAGTGATGGAGCGGATAACACAGATACGCAGTATTTT.

CDR3 in DNA: TGTGCCATCAGTGAGCGGGGGGCGCCCCGCGAGCAGTACTTC. It encodes CAISERGAPREQYF. The chain links TRBV10-3 to TRBJ2-7; maybe TRBD2 (7 bases). The CDR3 sequence is 14 residues long. Germline V gene lookup returns CDR1 ENHRY and CDR2 SYGVKD. V lost 2 bases and J 6 bases, leaving 14 bases between the germline ends.

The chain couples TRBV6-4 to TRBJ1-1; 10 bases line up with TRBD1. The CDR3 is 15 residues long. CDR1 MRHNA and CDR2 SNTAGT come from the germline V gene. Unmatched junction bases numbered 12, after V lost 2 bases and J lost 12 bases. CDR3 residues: CASSDHDRGQRDPFF. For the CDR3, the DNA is TGTGCCAGCAGTGACCATGACAGGGGGCAACGGGACCCTTTCTTT.

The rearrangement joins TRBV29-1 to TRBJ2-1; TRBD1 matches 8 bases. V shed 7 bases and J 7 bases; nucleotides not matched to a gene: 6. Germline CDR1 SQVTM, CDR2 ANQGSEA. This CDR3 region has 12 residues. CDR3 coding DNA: TGCAGCGCCAGGACAGGGAGAAATGAGCAGTTCTTC. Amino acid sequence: CSARTGRNEQFF.

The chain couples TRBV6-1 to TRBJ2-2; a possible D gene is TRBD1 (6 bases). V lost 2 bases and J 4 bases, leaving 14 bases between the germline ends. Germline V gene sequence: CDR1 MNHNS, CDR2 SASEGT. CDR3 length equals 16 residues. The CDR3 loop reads CASSEFSGQRTGELFF. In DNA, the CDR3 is TGTGCCAGCAGTGAATTCAGCGGACAGCGCACCGGGGAGCTGTTTTTT.

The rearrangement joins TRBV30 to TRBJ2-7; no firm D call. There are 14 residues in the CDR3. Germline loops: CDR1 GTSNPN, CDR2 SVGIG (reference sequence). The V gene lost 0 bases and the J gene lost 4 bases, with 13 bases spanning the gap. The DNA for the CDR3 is TGTGCCTGGAGTGTACTGCGGAGTGAGTACGAGCAGTACTTC. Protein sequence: CAWSVLRSEYEQYF.

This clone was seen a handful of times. Here the CDR3 DNA reads TGTGCCAGCAGTTACCAACAGGGGATGGAGGAAAAACTGTTTTTT. Translating gives CASSYQQGMEEKLFF. The chain is built from TRBV7-9 and TRBJ1-4; TRBD1 agrees at 7 bases. The J segment lost 8 bases and the V segment lost 6 bases, leaving 12 bases of the junction unmatched. Germline loops: CDR1 SEHNR, CDR2 FQNEAQ (reference sequence). CDR3 length: 15 residues.

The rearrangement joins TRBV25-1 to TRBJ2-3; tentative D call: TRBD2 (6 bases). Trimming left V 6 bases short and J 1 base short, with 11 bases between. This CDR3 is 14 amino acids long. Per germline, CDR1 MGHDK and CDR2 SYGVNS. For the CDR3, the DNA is TGTGCCAGCAGGGGCGGGGCCCGCACAGATACGCAGTATTTT. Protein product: CASRGGARTDTQYF.